A single sample is the source of the 15 T cell receptor beta chains below, sequenced in a study of T cell repertoires in cytomegalovirus infection (dated by TCRdb to between 2018 and 2020). The sequencer listed for this sample is Illumina HiSeq 1500. The public reads were reanalyzed by TCRdb: fastp trimming at Q25, MiXCR alignment, in-frame beta chains only. Entries are consolidated by CDR3 protein sequence, retaining the most common genes and DNA. The sample yields 200,000 or so distinct CDR3 sequences; roughly 19% were counted once. Just under 3% of the sample comes from the top ten. Sequenced sample: PBMCs. These receptors were taken from a human donor in good health (CMV status not recorded). Some clones in this sample may be carry-over from other donors' samples.

This clonotype was observed at least ten times. The chain uses TRBV7-2 and TRBJ2-1; 7 nucleotides match TRBD2. The CDR3 covers 15 residues. After removal of 1 base from V and 7 bases from J, the junction contained 7 bases not matched to a gene. In germline, CDR1 is SGHTA, CDR2 FQGNSA. CDR3 in DNA: TGTGCCAGCAGCTTAGTCGGGAGGACGTCGAATGAGCAGTTCTTC. Translated: CASSLVGRTSNEQFF. Drawing the rest from reference TRBV7-2 and TRBJ2-1, the complete variable domain is GAGVSQSPSNKVTEKGKDVELRCDPISGHTALYWYRQSLGQGLEFLIYFQGNSAPDKSGLPSDRFSAERTGGSVSTLTIQRTQQEDSAVYLCASSLVGRTSNEQFFGPGTRLTVL.

This chain uses TRBV12-3 or TRBV12-4 with TRBJ2-7, with D possibly TRBD2 on 5 matching bases. Trimming shortened V by 5 bases and J by 2 bases, and 10 bases separated the two germline ends. The CDR3 is 13 amino acids. For the CDR3, the DNA is TGTGCCAGCAGTCCGGACGGGACCTACGAGCAGTACTTC. Protein sequence: CASSPDGTYEQYF.

This clonotype occurred many times. The chain combines TRBV12-3 or TRBV12-4 with TRBJ1-1; 7 nucleotides agree with TRBD1. The J segment lost 1 base and the V segment lost 7 bases, leaving 6 bases of the junction unmatched. This CDR3 has 14 amino acids. CDR3: CASNRGTANTEAFF. For the CDR3, the DNA is TGTGCCAGCAACCGCGGGACAGCGAACACTGAAGCTTTCTTT.

This clonotype showed up many times. The chain is built from TRBV7-9 and TRBJ1-2, with 8 positions matching TRBD1. Germline V gene lookup returns CDR1 SEHNR and CDR2 FQNEAQ (reference sequence). CDR3 length: 13 amino acids. The ends lost 5 bases at V and 8 bases at J; junction bases unmatched: 7. The CDR3 DNA is TGTGCCAGCAGCCCCGGACAGGGTTGGGGCTACACCTTC. Translating gives CASSPGQGWGYTF.

The sample holds a few counts of this clonotype. The chain joins TRBV20-1 to TRBJ1-4; D is possibly TRBD1 (5 bases). Germline CDR1 and CDR2: DFQATT and SNEGSKA (reference sequence). V gave up 6 bases and J gave up 3 bases, with 11 bases separating them. CDR3 length: 13 residues. The DNA for the CDR3 is TGCAGTGCACTCGACAGATCTAATGAAAAACTGTTTTTT. Its translation is CSALDRSNEKLFF.

In its sample, this clonotype was seen a few times. This chain joins TRBV14 and TRBJ2-1; the D gene is possibly TRBD2 (6 bases). CDR1 and CDR2 (germline): SGHDN, FVKESK. The CDR3 loop spans 18 amino acids. V was cut by 4 bases and J by 0 bases, with 19 bases left in between. This CDR3 is CASSPLRGLAISYNEQFF. In DNA form, the CDR3 reads TGTGCCAGCAGCCCACTCCGGGGACTCGCCATCTCCTACAATGAGCAGTTCTTC.

The gene calls are TRBV5-1 and TRBJ2-7, with D perhaps matching TRBD1 (6 bases). This CDR3 comprises 15 residues. The V and J ends lost 4 bases and 0 bases respectively, with 14 bases between them. Germline V gene data show CDR1 as SGHRS and CDR2 as YFSETQ. CDR3 coding DNA: TGCGCCAGCAGCCCGGGACACCCTGGCTCCTACGAGCAGTACTTC. Its translation is CASSPGHPGSYEQYF.

This clonotype was recorded many times. The chain couples TRBV11-2 to TRBJ2-1, with TRBD2 matching over 9 bases. From germline, CDR1 is SGHAT and CDR2 FQNNGV. The V segment lost 5 bases and the J segment 5 bases; nucleotides outside the gene matches: 4. CDR3 length: 14 amino acids. CDR3 DNA sequence: TGTGCCAGCAGCCTAGCGGGAACCCACAATGAGCAGTTCTTC. This sequence encodes CASSLAGTHNEQFF.

The sample holds many counts of this clonotype. The chain is built from TRBV7-9 and TRBJ1-6; 10 bases map to TRBD1. V lost 1 base to trimming and J lost 10 bases; unmatched junction nucleotides: 4. Germline V gene lookup returns CDR1 SEHNR and CDR2 FQNEAQ (reference sequence). The CDR3 has 15 residues. The DNA of the CDR3 is TGTGCCAGCAGCTTAGGGGGACAGGGGTCATCACCCCTCCACTTT. Residues: CASSLGGQGSSPLHF.

The V gene is TRBV15, the J gene TRBJ2-7; weak D call: TRBD1 (6 bases). The CDR3 is 15 residues long. V lost 5 bases to trimming and J lost 2 bases, with 16 bases between them. Germline V gives CDR1 LNHNV, CDR2 YYDKDF (reference sequence). Here the CDR3 DNA reads TGTGCCACCAGCCAGGGGCCATCCTCTCCCTACGAGCAGTACTTC. Protein product: CATSQGPSSPYEQYF.

This clonotype came up a few times. The genes are TRBV29-1 and TRBJ1-5; D may be TRBD1 (6 bases). This CDR3 is built from 15 residues. V lost 5 bases, J lost 7 bases, and 21 bases lay in between. Looked up from germline, CDR1 is SQVTM and CDR2 is ANQGSEA. This CDR3 reads CSVFTGMAGWQPQHF. The CDR3 DNA follows: TGCAGCGTTTTTACAGGGATGGCAGGTTGGCAGCCCCAGCATTTT. The variable domain in full, with the rest retrieved from reference TRBV29-1 and TRBJ1-5, is SAVISQKPSRDICQRGTSLTIQCQVDSQVTMMFWYRQQPGQSLTLIATANQGSEATYESGFVIDKFPISRPNLTFSTLTVSNMSPEDSSIYLCSVFTGMAGWQPQHFGDGTRLSIL.

This clonotype occurred many times. This chain uses TRBV6-1 with TRBJ1-6; 9 bases line up with TRBD1. The junction had 12 bases not matched to a gene; V was cut back by 4 bases and J by 8 bases. The CDR3 has 17 residues. The germline V gene has CDR1 MNHNS and CDR2 SASEGT. CDR3 sequence: CASSAWLGQGEDSPLHF. The CDR3 bases are TGTGCCAGCAGTGCATGGTTGGGACAGGGTGAAGATTCACCCCTCCACTTT.

This clonotype turned up a few times. The rearrangement uses TRBV19 and TRBJ1-3; D unresolved. The DNA end favors TRBJ1-6, so the J call may be wrong. The germline CDR1 and CDR2 sequences are LNHDA and SQIVND (reference sequence). The CDR3 length is 13 residues. The CDR3 nucleotides are TGTGCCAGTAGTATAGATCGAGGTACCGGACTCCACTTT. Translation gives CASSIDRGTGLHF.

This clonotype turned up a few times. This chain joins TRBV7-3 and TRBJ2-3; possible D gene TRBD2, 5 bases. Trimming pared 5 bases from V and 5 bases from J, leaving 11 bases between. Germline CDR1 is SGHTA and CDR2 is FQGTGA. The CDR3 consists of 13 residues. CDR3 sequence reads: CASSPRRGDTQYF. The CDR3 bases are TGTGCCAGCAGCCCCCGACGGGGAGATACGCAGTATTTT.

The chain employs TRBV7-3 and TRBJ1-2; weak D call: TRBD1 (6 bases). V gave up 5 bases and J gave up 0 bases, with 13 bases separating them. Germline V gives CDR1 SGHTA, CDR2 FQGTGA. CDR3 length: 15 amino acids. The CDR3 sequence is CASSPQGGANYGYTF. The CDR3 DNA is TGTGCCAGCAGCCCGCAAGGGGGAGCTAACTATGGCTACACCTTC.